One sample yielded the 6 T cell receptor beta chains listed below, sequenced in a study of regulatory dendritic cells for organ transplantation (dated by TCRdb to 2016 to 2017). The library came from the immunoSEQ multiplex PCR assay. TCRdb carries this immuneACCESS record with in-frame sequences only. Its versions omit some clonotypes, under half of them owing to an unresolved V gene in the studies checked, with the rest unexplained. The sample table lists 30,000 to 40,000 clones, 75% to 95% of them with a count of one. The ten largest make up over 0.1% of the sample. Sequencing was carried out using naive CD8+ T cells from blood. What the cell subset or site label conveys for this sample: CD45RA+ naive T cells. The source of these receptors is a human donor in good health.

CDR3 coding DNA: TGTGCCAGCAGTCCGCGGGACGGTTTATACGAGCAGTACTTC. This translates into CASSPRDGLYEQYF. V and J are TRBV27 and TRBJ2-7, with a possible D match to TRBD2 (6 bases). In germline, CDR1 is MNHEY, CDR2 SMNVEV (reference sequence). The CDR3 spans 14 residues. V lost 5 bases and J lost 4, with 15 bases in between.

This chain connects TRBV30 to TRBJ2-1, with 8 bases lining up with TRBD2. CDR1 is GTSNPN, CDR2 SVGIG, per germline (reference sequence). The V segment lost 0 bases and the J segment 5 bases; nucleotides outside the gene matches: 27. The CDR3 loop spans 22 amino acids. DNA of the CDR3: TGTGCCTGGAGTGTATTTCTCGGTCTAGCGGGCCGTTTCTTTATCCCAAACAATGAGCAGTTCTTC. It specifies CAWSVFLGLAGRFFIPNNEQFF.

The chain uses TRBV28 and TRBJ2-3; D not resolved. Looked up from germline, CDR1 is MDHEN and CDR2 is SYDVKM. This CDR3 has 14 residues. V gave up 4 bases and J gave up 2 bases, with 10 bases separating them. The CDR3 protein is CASSSDVVTDTQYF. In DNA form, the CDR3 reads TGTGCCAGCAGTTCGGACGTCGTCACAGATACGCAGTATTTT.

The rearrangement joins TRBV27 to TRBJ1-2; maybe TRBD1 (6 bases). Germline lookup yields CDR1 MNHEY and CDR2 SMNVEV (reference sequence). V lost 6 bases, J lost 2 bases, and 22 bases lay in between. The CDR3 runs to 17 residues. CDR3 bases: TGTGCCAGCAGCGATTACAGCGGGGGGGGGCGAAACTATGGCTACACCTTC. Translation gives CASSDYSGGGRNYGYTF.

The CDR3 region has the DNA TGCGCCAGCAGCCGGTTGTCGAACACCGGGGAGCTGTTTTTT. Translated: CASSRLSNTGELFF. The rearrangement links TRBV4-3 to TRBJ2-2; unclear D gene. The CDR3 has 14 amino acids. CDR1 and CDR2 from the germline V gene are LGHNA and YSLEER. V dropped 4 bases and J dropped 0 bases, with 6 bases sitting between them.

The DNA of the CDR3 is TGTGCCAGCAGTGATGGCCTAGCGGGAGGGCCCTCGGGTACCGGGGAGCTGTTTTTT. Translated, it gives CASSDGLAGGPSGTGELFF. The chain has TRBV2 and TRBJ2-2; 12 bases align to TRBD2. The V gene's germline CDR1 is SNHLY and CDR2 FYNNEI. The ends lost 3 bases at V and 5 bases at J; junction bases unmatched: 13. There are 19 residues in the CDR3.